The next 24 T cell receptor beta chains were all read from a single sample in a study of beta chain features in type 1 diabetes. The authors reverse transcribed all of the isolated RNA, so sequencing captured expressed TCRB transcripts. Generated by immunoSEQ multiplex PCR, the TCRdb table keeps only in-frame clones and is missing some. The table has 250,000 to 300,000 clones, 7% to 9% seen once; the top ten hold roughly 1%. What was sequenced was central memory CD4+ T cells from blood. The receptors stem from a woman aged 18 to 35 in good health.

This clone turned up a few times. This sequence joins TRBV7-6 and TRBJ1-4; 9 nucleotides align to TRBD1. CDR1 and CDR2 (germline): SGHVS, FNYEAQ. Germline trimming cut 5 bases from V and 7 bases from J; bases unmatched to any gene: 5. The CDR3 loop spans 14 amino acids. CDR3 sequence reads: CASSPTGGIEKLFF. The CDR3 region has the DNA TGTGCCAGCAGCCCGACAGGGGGGATTGAAAAACTGTTTTTT.

The genes are TRBV7-2 and TRBJ2-7, with 7 bases lining up with TRBD2. V shed 1 base and J 6 bases; nucleotides not matched to a gene: 3. This CDR3 spans 13 amino acids. Germline CDR1 SGHTA, CDR2 FQGNSA. The CDR3 nucleotides are TGTGCCAGCAGCTTAGTATCTAGCGGCGAGCAGTACTTC. This translates into CASSLVSSGEQYF.

This clone was counted a few times. This sequence joins TRBV6-1 and TRBJ1-6; D unclear. CDR3 size: 13 residues. Trimming cost V 1 base and J 12 bases, with 10 bases left between them. Looked up from germline, CDR1 is MNHNS and CDR2 is SASEGT. The CDR3 spells CASSEGPLLPLHF. The CDR3, as DNA: TGTGCCAGCAGTGAAGGGCCATTACTACCCCTCCACTTT.

The chain carries TRBV30 and TRBJ2-7, with 7 bases that match TRBD2. CDR1 GTSNPN and CDR2 SVGIG come from the germline V gene (reference sequence). This CDR3 is built from 14 residues. J was trimmed by 5 bases and V by 3 bases; bases with no gene match: 10. CDR3 DNA: TGTGCCTGGAGCAACGGACTAGTATCAGACGAGCAGTACTTC. Translated: CAWSNGLVSDEQYF.

V gene TRBV5-6 combines with J gene TRBJ2-1; D remains unclear. V lost 6 bases to trimming and J lost 5 bases, with 6 bases between them. CDR3 length: 11 amino acids. Germline loops: CDR1 SGHDT, CDR2 YYEEEE. The CDR3 loop reads CASNYHNEQFF. The CDR3 DNA reads as TGTGCCAGCAATTATCACAATGAGCAGTTCTTC.

The table lists this clone with a few counts. This chain joins TRBV7-3 and TRBJ2-3; the D gene could be TRBD1 or TRBD2 (5 bases each). The CDR3 sequence is 12 residues long. The germline V gene encodes CDR1 SGHTA and CDR2 FQGTGA. Trimming left V 0 bases short and J 11 bases short, with 9 bases between. CDR3 protein: CASSLTSGRQYF. The CDR3 DNA is TGTGCCAGCAGCTTAACGTCGGGGCGGCAGTATTTT.

The chain carries TRBV9 and TRBJ2-7; D may correspond to TRBD1 or TRBD2 (5 bases each). V was trimmed by 4 bases and J by 7 bases, leaving 18 bases between them. CDR3 length equals 14 residues. Germline assignment: CDR1 SGDLS and CDR2 YYNGEE. The CDR3 DNA is TGTGCCAGCAGCCCCGTGCCCAGGGAGTGGGAGCAGTACGTC. Residues: CASSPVPREWEQYV.

The chain employs TRBV11-3 and TRBJ2-5, with no clear D. The germline V gene has CDR1 SGHNT and CDR2 YENEEA. V lost 6 bases and J lost 2, with 13 bases in between. This CDR3 comprises 14 residues. CDR3 DNA: TGTGCCAGCAGGTTCCCAGGAACACAAGAGACCCAGTACTTC. Its translation is CASRFPGTQETQYF.

This chain joins TRBV27 and TRBJ2-7; D unresolved. This CDR3 has 14 amino acids. Germline V gene lookup returns CDR1 MNHEY and CDR2 SMNVEV (reference sequence). V lost 2 bases, J lost 4 bases, and 12 bases lay in between. The CDR3 is CASSLTTTGYEQYF. CDR3 coding DNA: TGTGCCAGCAGTTTAACTACTACCGGATACGAGCAGTACTTC.

Here the CDR3 reads CAWSRQQGTGANVLTF. The CDR3, as DNA: TGTGCCTGGAGCCGTCAACAGGGGACTGGGGCCAACGTCCTGACTTTC. The V call is TRBV30, the J call TRBJ2-6, with 7 nucleotides matching TRBD1. In germline, CDR1 is GTSNPN, CDR2 SVGIG (reference sequence). The CDR3 runs to 16 residues. V lost 3 bases to trimming and J lost 2 bases; unmatched junction nucleotides: 7.

The chain employs TRBV19 and TRBJ2-1; D gene uncertain. V was shortened by 7 bases and J by 6 bases, with 13 bases between the two germline ends. CDR1 is LNHDA and CDR2 is SQIVND in the germline V gene (reference sequence). The CDR3 has 13 residues. CDR3 sequence: CASNTNRLNEQFF. The CDR3 region has the DNA TGTGCCAGTAATACTAACCGACTCAATGAGCAGTTCTTC.

This clone was seen only once. The gene calls are TRBV12-5 and TRBJ2-5; 7 nucleotides match TRBD1. The CDR3 totals 13 residues. Germline loops: CDR1 LGHNT, CDR2 FRNRAP. V was clipped by 5 bases and J by 2 bases; unmatched bases: 2. Here the CDR3 reads CASGPGQQETQYF. As DNA, the CDR3 is TGTGCTAGTGGTCCGGGACAGCAAGAGACCCAGTACTTC.

The chain couples TRBV6-1 to TRBJ1-6; D is unclear. The CDR3 is made up of 14 amino acids. Trimming cost V 7 bases and J 0 bases, with 7 bases left between them. Germline CDR1 and CDR2: MNHNS and SASEGT. CDR3: CASTRSSYNSPLHF. The DNA for the CDR3 is TGTGCCAGCACAAGGAGCTCCTATAATTCACCCCTCCACTTT.

This clone was detected only a few times. The chain is built from TRBV7-9 and TRBJ2-1; maybe TRBD2 (6 bases). The length of the CDR3 is 14 residues. V lost 3 bases and J 8 bases, leaving 14 bases between the germline ends. Germline lookup yields CDR1 SEHNR and CDR2 FQNEAQ (reference sequence). The CDR3 nucleotides read TGTGCCAGCAGCTTGGGTGCGGGGAGTGATGAGCAGTTCTTC. The encoded protein is CASSLGAGSDEQFF.

This clone has only a few counts. The chain couples TRBV4-3 to TRBJ2-6; TRBD1 aligns across 9 bases. Germline CDR1 LGHNA, CDR2 YSLEER. The CDR3 has 19 amino acids. V gave up 0 bases and J gave up 3 bases; unmatched junction bases: 9. CDR3 sequence (DNA): TGCGCCAGCAGCCAAGAGGACAGGGGATCGGTTTTTGGGGCCAACGTCCTGACTTTC. Translating gives CASSQEDRGSVFGANVLTF.

The chain recombines TRBV4-3 with TRBJ2-1; D is perhaps TRBD2 (6 bases). This CDR3 is built from 15 residues. Trimming took off 4 bases at V and 8 bases at J, with 18 bases between the two ends. Germline V lookup: CDR1 LGHNA, CDR2 YSLEER. The CDR3 spells CASSPSWTGEDEQFF. The CDR3 nucleotides read TGCGCCAGCAGCCCCTCTTGGACGGGGGAGGATGAGCAGTTCTTC.

The V and J genes are TRBV29-1 and TRBJ2-5, with D perhaps matching TRBD1 (5 bases). Germline-derived CDR1 and CDR2 are SQVTM and ANQGSEA. V shed 4 bases and J shed 0 bases, with 15 bases lying between them. The CDR3 consists of 15 residues. The CDR3 bases are TGCAGCGTTGTCGACAGCCTTTCCCACCAAGAGACCCAGTACTTC. Translated: CSVVDSLSHQETQYF. The variable domain in full, completed from reference TRBV29-1 and TRBJ2-5, reads SAVISQKPSRDICQRGTSLTIQCQVDSQVTMMFWYRQQPGQSLTLIATANQGSEATYESGFVIDKFPISRPNLTFSTLTVSNMSPEDSSIYLCSVVDSLSHQETQYFGPGTRLLVL.

The chain has TRBV11-2 and TRBJ2-6; unclear D gene. The CDR3 is 14 residues long. Germline CDR1 is SGHAT and CDR2 is FQNNGV. The V gene lost 3 bases and the J gene lost 0 bases, with 3 bases spanning the gap. The CDR3 DNA reads TGTGCCAGCAGCTTGAACTCTGGGGCCAACGTCCTGACTTTC. It codes for CASSLNSGANVLTF.

Only a few counts were recorded for this clone. This chain links TRBV5-4 with TRBJ2-5; D perhaps matches TRBD2 (7 bases). Trimming left V 2 bases short and J 5 bases short, with 16 bases between. From germline, CDR1 is SGHNT and CDR2 YYREEE (reference sequence). This CDR3 has 15 residues. CDR3 loop: CASSFPLGGGETQYF. The CDR3 region has the DNA TGTGCCAGCAGCTTCCCTCTAGGCGGGGGCGAGACCCAGTACTTC.

The rearrangement joins TRBV7-2 to TRBJ1-2; TRBD1 matches 9 bases. The germline V gene encodes CDR1 SGHTA and CDR2 FQGNSA. There are 15 residues in the CDR3. J lost 5 bases, V lost 5 bases, and 9 bases had no gene match. The DNA for the CDR3 is TGTGCCAGCAGCCTAACAGGGGGCTTTGGGTATGGCTACACCTTC. Protein product: CASSLTGGFGYGYTF. Combining the CDR3 with reference TRBV7-2 and TRBJ1-2 gives the whole variable domain GAGVSQSPSNKVTEKGKDVELRCDPISGHTALYWYRQSLGQGLEFLIYFQGNSAPDKSGLPSDRFSAERTGGSVSTLTIQRTQQEDSAVYLCASSLTGGFGYGYTFGSGTRLTVV.

This clone was counted only a few times. The genes are TRBV7-9 and TRBJ1-1, with 7 bases lining up with TRBD1. CDR3 length equals 14 residues. V lost 5 bases, J lost 4 bases, and 7 bases stayed unmatched. From germline, CDR1 is SEHNR and CDR2 FQNEAQ (reference sequence). CDR3 region: CASSIPRGGTEAFF. In nucleotides, the CDR3 is TGTGCCAGCAGCATCCCCAGGGGGGGCACTGAAGCTTTCTTT.

This chain joins TRBV20-1 and TRBJ2-1; a possible D gene is TRBD1 (5 bases). The CDR3 length is 11 residues. V was cut by 0 bases and J by 15 bases, with 12 bases left in between. Per germline, CDR1 DFQATT and CDR2 SNEGSKA (reference sequence). The CDR3 region has the DNA TGCAGTGCTAGAGATGGACAAAGTCGGTTCTTC. Translation: CSARDGQSRFF.

This clone was observed many times. The V and J genes are TRBV4-3 and TRBJ1-4, with D unresolved. Looked up from germline, CDR1 is LGHNA and CDR2 is YSLEER. The CDR3 spans 15 residues. Trimming pared 0 bases from V and 4 bases from J, leaving 9 bases between. CDR3 region: CASSQDHRLNEKLFF. CDR3 DNA sequence: TGCGCCAGCAGCCAAGATCATAGACTTAATGAAAAACTGTTTTTT.

The table lists this clone with a few counts. This chain links TRBV7-2 with TRBJ2-1, with D possibly TRBD2 on 5 matching bases. Germline CDR1 reads SGHTA; CDR2 reads FQGNSA. The CDR3 is made up of 15 amino acids. Trimming stripped 7 bases from V and 1 base from J, with 14 bases between. DNA for the CDR3: TGTGCCAGCATCAGGAGCGGAAGTTCCTACAATGAGCAGTTCTTC. Amino acid sequence: CASIRSGSSYNEQFF.